A selection of T cell receptor beta chains follows, all from one sample in a study of T cells in tumors after PD-1 blockade. Sequenced by immunoSEQ multiplex PCR; TCRdb stores in-frame clones only, minus some. The data contain 60,000 or so clones, roughly 77% of them singletons. The sample was PBMCs, taken before anti-PD-1 treatment. The receptors derive from a human donor with basal cell carcinoma. The CDR3 runs from the conserved cysteine through the conserved F or W. The D gene is left open where the match is weak. The size of a clone is reported for some rows only, either as once, few or many, or as a class for expanded clones.

j_call | v_call | d_call | clone_size | cdr3_aa | cdr3_nt
TRBJ1-3 | TRBV6-5 | NA | NA | CASRLSSSGNTIYF | TGTGCCAGCAGGCTCAGCAGCTCTGGAAACACCATATATTTT
TRBJ2-3 | TRBV5-1 | TRBD2 | NA | CASGLAGGRDTQYF | TGCGCCAGCGGTCTAGCGGGGGGGAGAGATACGCAGTATTTT
TRBJ2-3 | TRBV14 | NA | NA | CASSQDSRLRTDTQYF | TGTGCCAGCAGCCAAGATAGCCGCCTACGCACAGATACGCAGTATTTT
TRBJ1-1 | TRBV29-1 | TRBD1 | NA | CSVERTGGMNTEAFF | TGCAGCGTTGAAAGGACAGGGGGCATGAACACTGAAGCTTTCTTT
TRBJ1-6 | TRBV6-2/TRBV6-3 | TRBD1 | few | CASSKGQQNSPLHF | TGTGCCAGCAGTAAGGGACAGCAAAATTCACCCCTCCACTTT
TRBJ2-1 | TRBV4-1 | NA | NA | CASSQHLRGRDNEQFF | TGCGCCAGCAGCCAGCATCTTCGAGGACGGGACAATGAGCAGTTCTTC
TRBJ2-5 | TRBV30 | NA | NA | CAWSVVGGAETQYF | TGTGCCTGGAGTGTCGTAGGGGGTGCAGAGACCCAGTACTTC
TRBJ2-7 | TRBV27 | TRBD1 | NA | CASSRPGQYYEQYF | TGTGCCAGCAGTAGACCGGGACAGTACTACGAGCAGTACTTC
TRBJ2-7 | TRBV6-2/TRBV6-3 | NA | once | CASSYSGRGALYEQYF | TGTGCCAGCAGTTACTCAGGCCGGGGAGCTCTCTACGAGCAGTACTTC
TRBJ1-1 | TRBV4-1 | NA | NA | CASSQWTWGNTEAFF | TGCGCCAGCAGCCAATGGACGTGGGGCAACACTGAAGCTTTCTTT
TRBJ1-6 | TRBV25-1 | NA | NA | CASSEYGNSPLHF | TGTGCCAGCAGTGAATACGGGAATTCACCCCTCCACTTT
TRBJ1-1 | TRBV12-3/TRBV12-4 | TRBD1 | NA | CASSLRGDSEAFF | TGTGCCAGCAGTTTACGGGGGGACAGTGAAGCTTTCTTT
TRBJ1-2 | TRBV19 | TRBD1 | many | CASSSLPGQGKVTYGYTF | TGTGCCAGTAGTTCCCTTCCGGGACAGGGAAAGGTAACCTATGGCTACACCTTC
TRBJ2-6 | TRBV5-1 | NA | once | CASSLLGGGLSGANVLTF | TGCGCCAGCAGCTTGTTGGGAGGCGGTCTCTCTGGGGCCAACGTCCTGACTTTC
TRBJ1-5 | TRBV6-1 | NA | NA | CASSELGQRNQPQHF | TGTGCCAGCAGTGAACTCGGACAGCGCAATCAGCCCCAGCATTTT
TRBJ2-7 | TRBV5-6 | NA | NA | CASSLARGRQYF | TGTGCCAGCAGCTTGGCAAGGGGACGGCAGTACTTC
TRBJ1-5 | TRBV9 | NA | NA | CASSVGPTALQPQHF | TGTGCCAGCAGCGTGGGCCCGACCGCGCTCCAGCCCCAGCATTTT
TRBJ2-3 | TRBV7-2 | TRBD2 | NA | CASSLAGLATDTQYF | TGTGCCAGCAGCTTAGCGGGACTAGCTACAGATACGCAGTATTTT
TRBJ2-7 | TRBV5-6 | NA | NA | CASSLGTLGYEQYF | TGTGCCAGCAGCTTGGGGACCCTGGGCTACGAGCAGTACTTC
TRBJ1-2 | TRBV6-5 | TRBD1 | NA | CASSTQQGVYGYTF | TGTGCCAGCAGCACGCAACAGGGGGTTTATGGCTACACCTTC